A single T cell receptor (beta chain) is shown here with its context. Its target is unknown. Patients who underwent sequencing had shown CD8+CD57+ cell expansion by flow cytometry. The source of the sample is a study of CD8+CD57+ T cells in acquired aplastic anemia. Study-level background: The mean DNA yield obtained from sorted CD4+ and CD8+ cells came to 3 to 4 ug. Study outcomes and limitations: Patients and controls shared twenty-nine CD8+ CDR3 sequences, highly expressed in patients.

Trimming removed 1 base from V and 8 bases from J; junction bases left unmatched: 6. Germline V gene lookup returns CDR1 DFQATT and CDR2 SNEGSKA (reference sequence). The length of the CDR3 is 14 residues. Genomic DNA, the template, was used for profiling of the TCR beta VDJ and CDR3. Each CDR3 protein gets one entry after TCRdb re-called the reads with MiXCR. The repertoire includes about 120,000 distinct CDR3 sequences, about 50% of them detected once, and roughly 28% sits in the top ten. The chain joins TRBV20-1 to TRBJ2-1; 9 nucleotides line up with TRBD2. Sequences were obtained from sorted CD4+, CD8+, or CD8+CD57+ T cells (not recorded which) from PBMCs. This clonotype originated in a human donor with aplastic anemia. CDR3 region: CSARGGRAVYEQFF. The CDR3 DNA follows: TGCAGTGCTAGAGGCGGGAGGGCCGTCTATGAGCAGTTCTTC.